The present T cell receptor beta chain was sequenced within a study of OX40 agonist ivuxolimab in advanced cancers. The wider study: At roughly 80% male, the cohort had a mean age of 60 years, ranging from roughly 20 to 85.

If patients had autoimmune disease history or systemic immunosuppression, they were excluded. TCRdb keeps only in-frame clones here, not all; method: immunoSEQ multiplex PCR. The table includes about 160,000 clones, approximately 94% detected once. The CDR3 covers 12 residues. Germline V gene data show CDR1 as MNHEY and CDR2 as SVGAGI. The ends were cut back, 2 bases at V and 9 bases at J, with 9 bases in the middle. This receptor was obtained from an adult with an advanced solid tumor such as melanoma, head and neck, liver or kidney cancer. The chain is built from TRBV6-5 and TRBJ2-3; possibly TRBD1 for D (5 bases). Source: CD4+ or CD8+ T cells sorted from blood, taken in a trial of the OX40 agonist ivuxolimab. This chain's CDR3 is CASSYKDTTQYF. For the CDR3, the DNA is TGTGCCAGCAGTTACAAGGACACCACGCAGTATTTT.